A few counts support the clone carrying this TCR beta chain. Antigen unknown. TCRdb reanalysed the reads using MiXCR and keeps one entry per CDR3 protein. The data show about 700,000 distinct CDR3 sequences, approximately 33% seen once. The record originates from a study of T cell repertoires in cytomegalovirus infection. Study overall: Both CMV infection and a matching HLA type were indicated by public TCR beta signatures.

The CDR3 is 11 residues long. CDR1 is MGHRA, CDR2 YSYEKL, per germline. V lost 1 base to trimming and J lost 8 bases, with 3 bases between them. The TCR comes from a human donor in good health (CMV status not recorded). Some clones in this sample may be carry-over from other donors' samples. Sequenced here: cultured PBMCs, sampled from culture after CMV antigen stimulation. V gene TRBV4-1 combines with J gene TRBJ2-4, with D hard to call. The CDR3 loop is CASSQVDIQYF. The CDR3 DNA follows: TGCGCCAGCAGCCAAGTAGACATTCAGTACTTC.